This T cell receptor beta chain was identified in a study of blood T cell repertoires in COVID-19. Study overall: PBMCs, B-cell-depleted T cells, or T cells provided the cDNA or gDNA that made up the material.

With respect to this clone: One end of the junction does not line up with germline, which may come from a read error.

Germline CDR1 reads LGHDT; CDR2 reads YNNKEL (reference sequence). The CDR3 spans 11 residues. Some clones are missing from TCRdb's copy, which holds only in-frame ones; the method was immunoSEQ multiplex PCR. This sample has some 300,000 clones, with roughly 90% found just once. V usage is TRBV3-1 (or the pseudogene TRBV3-2) and J usage is TRBJ2-7, with D possibly TRBD1 on 7 matching bases. The sequence was obtained from a woman aged 50 to 60 who had been exposed to COVID-19. The sequencing sample was made of PBMCs or T cells enriched from blood (not recorded which). CDR3 nucleotides: TGTGCCAGCAGTCAAGGAGGGGGCGCACACTTC. Protein sequence: CASSQGGGAHF.